This T cell receptor (beta chain) was recovered during a study of regulatory T cells in long-lasting Graves disease. Overall study context: Patients with new Graves' disease had used antithyroid drugs below 3 months.

The time point denotes: newly diagnosed GD, antithyroid drugs for less than 3 months. RNA isolated from PBMCs was used to make the TCR library. This clonotype was seen a few times. CDR1 SGHNT and CDR2 YYREEE come from the germline V gene (reference sequence). V dropped 0 bases and J dropped 8 bases, with 14 bases sitting between them. The CDR3 contains 14 residues. Construction of TCR beta libraries relied on iRepertoire HTBI primers and on Arm-PCR targeting CDR3 regions. TCRdb redid the calling of the multiplex PCR reads with MiXCR, one entry per CDR3 protein. The sample has some 500,000 distinct CDR3 sequences, about 16% seen once. The sample was also linked to a second study, of T cells in Graves' hyperthyroidism and ophthalmopathy. As that study records: In making diagnoses, clinical symptoms, serum thyroxine and TRAb, thyroid ultrasound and orbital computed tomography were all used.

The chain combines TRBV5-4 with TRBJ1-2; no clear D. The TCR originated in a middle-aged woman with Graves disease. The starting material was peripheral blood mononuclear cells (PBMCs), obtained at new diagnosis, from a patient treated with antithyroid drugs. The CDR3 DNA reads TGTGCCAGCAGCTTGGCCTTCAATCGGCGGGGCTACACCTTC. Translation: CASSLAFNRRGYTF.